This entry describes one T cell receptor beta chain. Its antigen is currently unknown. The data were taken from a study of CD8 T cells in ankylosing spondylitis. The CDR3 loop spans 15 amino acids. Trimming left V 3 bases short and J 0 bases short, with 10 bases between. CDR1 and CDR2 from the germline V gene are MDHEN and SYDVKM. Overall study results and limits: Within matched ankylosing spondylitis synovial fluid, disease-linked clones were reportedly significantly enriched. Ankylosing spondylitis blood appeared to be characterized by a TCR beta motif of fewer than ten highly homologous variants. Disease-linked clones were found to be CD8+ and relatively rare in peripheral blood.

By quantitative 5'-RACE with molecular barcodes, the TCR beta libraries were made. From the 5' RACE reads, TCRdb called clonotypes with MiXCR, one entry per CDR3 protein. The sample shows over 200,000 distinct CDR3 sequences, 18% of them seen only once. Sequencing was carried out using blood, either unsorted or a sorted T cell fraction (not recorded which). The chain is built from TRBV28 and TRBJ2-3; D ambiguous. This TCR was sampled from a male donor with ankylosing spondylitis. The CDR3 protein is CASSFASSSTDTQYF. The DNA of the CDR3 is TGTGCCAGCAGTTTCGCTTCCTCTAGCACAGATACGCAGTATTTT. Full variable domain (remainder filled in from reference TRBV28 and TRBJ2-3): DVKVTQSSRYLVKRTGEKVFLECVQDMDHENMFWYRQDPGLGLRLIYFSYDVKMKEKGDIPEGYSVSREKKERFSLILESASTNQTSMYLCASSFASSSTDTQYFGPGTRLTVL.